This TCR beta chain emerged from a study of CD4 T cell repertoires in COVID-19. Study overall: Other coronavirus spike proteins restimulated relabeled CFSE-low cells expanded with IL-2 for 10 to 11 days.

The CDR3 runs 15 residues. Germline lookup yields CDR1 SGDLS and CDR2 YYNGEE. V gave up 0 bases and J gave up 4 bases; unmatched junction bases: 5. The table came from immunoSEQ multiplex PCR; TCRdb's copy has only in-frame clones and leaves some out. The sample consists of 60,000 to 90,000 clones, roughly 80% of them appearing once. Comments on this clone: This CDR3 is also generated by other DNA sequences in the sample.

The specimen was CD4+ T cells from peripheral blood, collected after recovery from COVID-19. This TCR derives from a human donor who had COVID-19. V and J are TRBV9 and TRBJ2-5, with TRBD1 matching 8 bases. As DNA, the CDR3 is TGTGCCAGCAGCGTAGGGGCAGGGGGCGGAGAGACCCAGTACTTC. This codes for CASSVGAGGGETQYF.